A selection of T cell receptor beta chains follows, all from one sample in a study of blood T cell repertoires in COVID-19. Some clones are missing from TCRdb's copy, which holds only in-frame ones; the method was immunoSEQ multiplex PCR. Of about 320,000 clones listed, over 85% are singletons. Sequencing used peripheral blood. These receptors originate from a woman in her twenties or thirties with COVID-19, enrolled during active disease. The CDR3 runs from the conserved cysteine through the conserved F or W. Each record gives: D gene, V gene, J gene, CDR3 protein. A D gene is named only where the DNA matches it firmly.

TRBD2	TRBV7-6	TRBJ2-5	CASSLGLITAGARETQYF
TRBD1	TRBV9	TRBJ2-1	CASSVWGQGPNEQFF
TRBD1	TRBV19	TRBJ2-7	CASSATGGIYEQYF
-	TRBV10-3	TRBJ1-4	CAIRQGLAIGEKLFF
-	TRBV7-6	TRBJ2-2	CASSLGRSANTGELFF
-	TRBV9	TRBJ1-1	CASSLTFAGVTEAFF
-	TRBV11-2	TRBJ2-7	CASSLAGPTYEQYF
-	TRBV21-1	TRBJ1-5	CASSKAHGQGKRCEPQHF
-	TRBV10-3	TRBJ1-5	CAISQGSNQPQHF
TRBD1	TRBV2	TRBJ1-1	CASTRTGGYWGTEAFF
TRBD2	TRBV19	TRBJ2-1	CASSLTHWGLGYNEQFF
TRBD1	TRBV10-3	TRBJ1-2	CAIRGQGAGGYTF
TRBD1	TRBV18	TRBJ2-5	CASSPGQTQETQYF
TRBD2	TRBV4-1	TRBJ2-1	CASSHRWGGLWARNEQFF
TRBD1	TRBV2	TRBJ2-2	CASRSGTGAFTGELFF
-	TRBV2	TRBJ1-5	CASSERGVTGFVDSHQPQHF
-	TRBV19	TRBJ1-2	CASSMGGATNYGYTF
TRBD1	TRBV7-9	TRBJ1-1	CASRIRGIPEAFF
-	TRBV6-1	TRBJ1-1	CATLRAALNTEAFF
-	TRBV5-1	TRBJ2-4	CASSWGDGKNIQYF
-	TRBV5-1	TRBJ1-1	CASTPLGGADFMNTEAFF
TRBD2	TRBV10-3	TRBJ2-1	CAISDSGGYNEQFF